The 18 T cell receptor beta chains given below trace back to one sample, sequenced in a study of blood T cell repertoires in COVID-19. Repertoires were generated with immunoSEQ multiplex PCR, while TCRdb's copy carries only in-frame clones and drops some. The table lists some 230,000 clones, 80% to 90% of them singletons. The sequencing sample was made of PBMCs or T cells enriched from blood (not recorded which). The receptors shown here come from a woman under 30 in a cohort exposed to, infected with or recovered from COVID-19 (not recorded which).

In DNA, the CDR3 is TGTGCCAGCAGCCAACAGACTAGCGGGATAGGCGGGGAGCTGTTTTTT. This sequence encodes CASSQQTSGIGGELFF. This chain joins TRBV3-1 (or the pseudogene TRBV3-2) and TRBJ2-2; 11 positions match TRBD2. This CDR3 spans 16 amino acids. After removal of 2 bases from V and 7 bases from J, the junction contained 6 bases not matched to a gene. Germline CDR1 LGHDT, CDR2 YNNKEL (reference sequence).

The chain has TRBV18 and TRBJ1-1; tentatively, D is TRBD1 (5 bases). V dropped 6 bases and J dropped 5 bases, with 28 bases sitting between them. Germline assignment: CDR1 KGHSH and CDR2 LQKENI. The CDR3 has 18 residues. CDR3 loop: CASSPSSGGLGVRTEAFF. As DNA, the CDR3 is TGTGCCAGCTCGCCATCCTCCGGGGGGTTGGGGGTAAGGACTGAAGCTTTCTTT.

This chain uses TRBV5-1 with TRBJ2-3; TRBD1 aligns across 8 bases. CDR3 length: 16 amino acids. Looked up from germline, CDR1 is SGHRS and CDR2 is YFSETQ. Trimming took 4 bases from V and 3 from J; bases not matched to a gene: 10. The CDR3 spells CASSPGTGARTDTQYF. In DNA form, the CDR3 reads TGCGCCAGCAGCCCAGGGACAGGCGCACGAACAGATACGCAGTATTTT.

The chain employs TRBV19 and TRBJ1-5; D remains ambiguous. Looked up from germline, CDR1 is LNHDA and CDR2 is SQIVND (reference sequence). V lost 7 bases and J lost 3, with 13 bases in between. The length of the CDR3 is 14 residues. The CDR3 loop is CASTAGIHNQPQHF. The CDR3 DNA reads TGTGCCAGTACGGCAGGAATTCACAATCAGCCCCAGCATTTT.

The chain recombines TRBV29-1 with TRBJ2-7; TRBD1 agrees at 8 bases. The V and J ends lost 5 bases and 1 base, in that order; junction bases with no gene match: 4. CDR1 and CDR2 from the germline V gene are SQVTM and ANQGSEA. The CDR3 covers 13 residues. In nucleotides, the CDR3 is TGCAGCGTTCGACAGGGGCCTTCCTACGAGCAGTACTTC. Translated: CSVRQGPSYEQYF.

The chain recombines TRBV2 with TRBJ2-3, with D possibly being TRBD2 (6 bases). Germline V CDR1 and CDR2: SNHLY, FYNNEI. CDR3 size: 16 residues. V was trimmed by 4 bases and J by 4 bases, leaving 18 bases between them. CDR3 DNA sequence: TGTGCCAGCAGTGGCGGGGCGGGGTCCGAGGCAGATACGCAGTATTTT. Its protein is CASSGGAGSEADTQYF.

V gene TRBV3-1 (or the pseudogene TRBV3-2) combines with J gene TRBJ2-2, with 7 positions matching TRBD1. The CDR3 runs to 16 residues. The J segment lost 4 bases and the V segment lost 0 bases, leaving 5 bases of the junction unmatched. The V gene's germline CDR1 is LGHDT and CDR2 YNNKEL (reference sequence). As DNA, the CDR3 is TGTGCCAGCAGCCAAGATTCGGCAGGGGGCACCGGGGAGCTGTTTTTT. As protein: CASSQDSAGGTGELFF.

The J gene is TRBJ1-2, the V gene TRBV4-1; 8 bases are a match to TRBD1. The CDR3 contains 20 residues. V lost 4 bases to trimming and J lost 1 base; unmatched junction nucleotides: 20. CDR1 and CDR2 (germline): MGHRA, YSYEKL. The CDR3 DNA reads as TGCGCCAGCAGCCCAACTCGCCAACCTACAGGGGGAACCAATAACTATGGCTACACCTTC. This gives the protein CASSPTRQPTGGTNNYGYTF.

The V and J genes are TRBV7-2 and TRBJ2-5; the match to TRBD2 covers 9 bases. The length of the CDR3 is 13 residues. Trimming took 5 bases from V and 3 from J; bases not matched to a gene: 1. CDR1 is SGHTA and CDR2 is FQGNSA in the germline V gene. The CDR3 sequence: CASSRLAEETQYF. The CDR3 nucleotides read TGTGCCAGCAGCCGACTAGCGGAAGAGACCCAGTACTTC.

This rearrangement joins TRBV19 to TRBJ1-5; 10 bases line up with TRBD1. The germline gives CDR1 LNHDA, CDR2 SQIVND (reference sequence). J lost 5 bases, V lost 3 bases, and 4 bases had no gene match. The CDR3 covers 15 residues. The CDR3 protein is CASSMWTGGDQPQHF. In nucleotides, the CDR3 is TGTGCCAGTAGTATGTGGACAGGGGGGGATCAGCCCCAGCATTTT. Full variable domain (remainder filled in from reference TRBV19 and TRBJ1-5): DGGITQSPKYLFRKEGQNVTLSCEQNLNHDAMYWYRQDPGQGLRLIYYSQIVNDFQKGDIAEGYSVSREKKESFPLTVTSAQKNPTAFYLCASSMWTGGDQPQHFGDGTRLSIL.

As DNA, the CDR3 is TGTGCCAGCAGCCTATGGGGGGGAGGCACCGGGGAGCTGTTTTTT. Translating gives CASSLWGGGTGELFF. V gene TRBV11-1 combines with J gene TRBJ2-2, with 7 bases matching TRBD2. The ends lost 5 bases at V and 4 bases at J; junction bases unmatched: 7. CDR1 is SGHAT and CDR2 is FQDESV in the germline V gene (reference sequence). The CDR3 has 15 amino acids.

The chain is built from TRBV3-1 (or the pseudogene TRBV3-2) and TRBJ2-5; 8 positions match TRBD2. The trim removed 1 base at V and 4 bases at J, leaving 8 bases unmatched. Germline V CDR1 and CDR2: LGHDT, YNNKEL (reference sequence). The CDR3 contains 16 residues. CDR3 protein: CASSQAPGAGGETQYF. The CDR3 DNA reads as TGTGCCAGCAGCCAAGCCCCTGGGGCGGGGGGAGAGACCCAGTACTTC.

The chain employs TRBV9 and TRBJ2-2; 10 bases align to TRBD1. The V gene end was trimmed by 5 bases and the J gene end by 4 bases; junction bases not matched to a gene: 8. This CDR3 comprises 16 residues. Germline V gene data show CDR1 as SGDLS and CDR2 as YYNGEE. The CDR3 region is CASSATGTGATGELFF. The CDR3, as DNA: TGTGCCAGCAGTGCCACCGGGACAGGGGCCACCGGGGAGCTGTTTTTT.

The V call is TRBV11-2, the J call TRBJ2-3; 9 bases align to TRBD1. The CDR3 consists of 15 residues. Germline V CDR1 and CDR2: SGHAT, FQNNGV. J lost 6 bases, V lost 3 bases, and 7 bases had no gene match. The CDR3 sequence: CASSLMNRGRDTQYF. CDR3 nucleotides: TGTGCCAGCAGCTTGATGAACAGGGGGCGCGATACGCAGTATTTT.

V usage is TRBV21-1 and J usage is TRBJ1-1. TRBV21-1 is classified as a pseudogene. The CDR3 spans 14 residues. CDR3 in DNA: TGTGCCAGCAGCACACTCCGGGAGAACACTGAAGCTTTCTTT. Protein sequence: CASSTLRENTEAFF.

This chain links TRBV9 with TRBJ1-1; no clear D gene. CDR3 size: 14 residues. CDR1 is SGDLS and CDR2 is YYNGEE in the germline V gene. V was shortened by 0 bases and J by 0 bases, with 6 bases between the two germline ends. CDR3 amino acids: CASSVDVVNTEAFF. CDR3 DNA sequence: TGTGCCAGCAGCGTAGACGTAGTGAACACTGAAGCTTTCTTT.

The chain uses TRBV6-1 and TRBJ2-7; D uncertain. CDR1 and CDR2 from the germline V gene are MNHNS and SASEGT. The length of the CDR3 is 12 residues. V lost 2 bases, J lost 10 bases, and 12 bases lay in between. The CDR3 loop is CASSESVSSQYF. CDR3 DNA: TGTGCCAGCAGTGAATCGGTGTCTTCACAGTACTTC.

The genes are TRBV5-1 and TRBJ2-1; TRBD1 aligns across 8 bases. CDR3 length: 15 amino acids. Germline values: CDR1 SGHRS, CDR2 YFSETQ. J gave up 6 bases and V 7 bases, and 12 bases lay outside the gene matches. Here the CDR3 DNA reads TGCGCCAGCGACTTAGGTACAGGGGGGACCAATGAGCAGTTCTTC. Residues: CASDLGTGGTNEQFF.